This T cell receptor (beta chain) was profiled in a study of blood T cells in healthy people across ages (dated by TCRdb to about 2015). Looking at the study overall: In model experiments, template switching captured roughly one uniquely barcoded TCR beta cDNA molecule for every two T cells. Using deep sequencing normalized with unique cDNA molecular identifiers, the study measured how TCR beta repertoire diversity changes with age. Four age groups were formed from the donors: young (average approximately 15 years), middle-aged (approximately 39), aged (roughly 56) and long-lived (82). Donors of different ages were randomly distributed across sequencing lanes to avoid experimental bias. Using the same blood draw, the study looked at two additional independent replicas of 1 million unique cDNA reads for two donors, one aged 18 to 30 and the other aged 80 or older.

V ends up 4 bases short and J 5 bases short, with an unmatched junction base count of 11. In the germline V gene, CDR1 corresponds to SGHDT and CDR2 to YYEEEE. The CDR3 spans 15 residues, from the cysteine through the phenylalanine. The entry retains the CDR3 DNA only, 45 bases that are in frame from base 1. Comment on this clonotype: Its binding antigen is unknown. Per-nucleotide qualities are absent, and no much larger clonotype sits a single base away.

Systemically healthy Caucasian individuals from Russia, around 38 in total and aged roughly 6 to 100 years, were included as donors. Each donor gave around 9.8 milliliters of peripheral blood, collected into EDTA-treated Vacutainer tubes. Ficoll-Paque density-gradient centrifugation was used to isolate PBMCs, with at least 6 million per sample. Trizol reagent was used to extract total RNA from the PBMCs, yielding at least 6 micrograms per sample. For every donor, flow cytometry on a PBMC aliquot measured the percentage of naive CD45RAhigh/CD27high T cells. Overall results and qualifications from the work: The CMV infection status of donors was not known, potentially confounding age-related changes in expanded clonotypes. The percentage of naive T cells measured by flow cytometry correlated strongly with observed TCR beta diversity. Observed TCR beta diversity per million T cells fell roughly linearly with age, and a significant reduction was already apparent by age around 36. Estimates of total diversity based on one million sequenced T cells were regarded as lower bounds and as underestimates. Because profiling used bulk unsorted PBMCs, naive and antigen-experienced compartments could not be compared conclusively. Compared with the aged group, more naive CD4+ T cells, fewer expanded clones and increased TCR diversity were shown by the long-lived group, suggesting age selection.

Libraries were prepared through 5' RACE. TCRdb shows the sequencer as Illumina HiSeq 2500. A second about 6 to 11 cycle PCR used a sample-barcoded 5' primer and a J-beta primer mix. A template-switch 5' adaptor carrying 12 random nucleotides introduced a unique molecular identifier onto each TCR beta cDNA molecule. Each sample yielded at least 2.5 million CDR3-containing paired-end reads. First-strand cDNA was synthesized from all RNA with the Mint cDNA synthesis kit, primed by a TRBC-specific oligonucleotide. Following uracil-DNA glycosylase treatment, a first 18-cycle PCR with universal primers M1SS and BC2_uni_R was performed on all cDNA. The original methods were these. For normalization, 1 million high-quality reads, each with a distinct molecular identifier, were randomly selected from each sample. Instead of being binned into consensus sequences, reads with shared molecular identifiers were discarded. MiTCR, run with a Q25 quality threshold and the strictest error-elimination algorithm, handled CDR3 identification, clonotype clustering and error correction. A nonparametric unseen species model with Euler transformation was used to estimate a lower bound on total TCR beta diversity. Clones were called with MiXCR by TCRdb after fastp trimmed the public reads at Q25, and only in-frame beta chains were retained. When rows share a CDR3 protein, they turn into one entry using the most common DNA and genes. None of the V and J calls come from the authors' own analysis; TCRdb made them. This sample gives about 590,000 distinct CDR3 sequences in total; approximately 30% of them show up just once. Together, the top ten hold 15% to 18% of the sample.

This TCR came from a woman of 80 years or more in good health. Material: blood. The chain couples TRBV5-6 to TRBJ2-5, with 7 bases matching TRBD1. The DNA sequence is TGTGCCAGCAGCCTGCCGGGCAGGGGGATTGAGACCCAGTACTTC. This encodes CASSLPGRGIETQYF.